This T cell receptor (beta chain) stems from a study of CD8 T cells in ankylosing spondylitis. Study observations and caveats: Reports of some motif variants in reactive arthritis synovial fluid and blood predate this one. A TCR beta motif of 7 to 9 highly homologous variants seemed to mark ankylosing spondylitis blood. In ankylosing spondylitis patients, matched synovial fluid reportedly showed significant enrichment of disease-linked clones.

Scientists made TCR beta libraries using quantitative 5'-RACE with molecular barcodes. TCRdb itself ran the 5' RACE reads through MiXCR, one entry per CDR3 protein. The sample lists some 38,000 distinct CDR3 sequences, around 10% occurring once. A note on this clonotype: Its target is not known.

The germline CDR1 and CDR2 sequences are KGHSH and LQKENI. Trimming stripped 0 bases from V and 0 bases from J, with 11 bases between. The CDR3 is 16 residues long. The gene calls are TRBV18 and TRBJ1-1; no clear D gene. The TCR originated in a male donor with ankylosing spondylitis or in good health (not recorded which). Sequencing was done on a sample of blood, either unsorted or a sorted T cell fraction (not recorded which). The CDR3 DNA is TGTGCCAGCTCACCACCGTCAACAGCCATGAACACTGAAGCTTTCTTT. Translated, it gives CASSPPSTAMNTEAFF.